Below are 10 T cell receptor beta chains sequenced from a single sample in a study of T cell responses to AZD1222 COVID-19 vaccine. Clones were sequenced by immunoSEQ multiplex PCR, and TCRdb holds only the in-frame ones, with some missing. The table includes roughly 100,000 clones, around nine tenths detected once. The sequencing here drew on peripheral blood, taken on day 0 of AZD1222 vaccination. Source of these receptors: an adult in good health.

The V and J genes are TRBV14 and TRBJ1-2; D is possibly TRBD1 (6 bases). V was pared by 0 bases and J by 9 bases, with 17 bases between. The CDR3 is 15 residues long. Germline lookup yields CDR1 SGHDN and CDR2 FVKESK. CDR3 in DNA: TGTGCCAGCAGCCAAGATTGGGGGACATCGAGTAGCTACACCTTC. It codes for CASSQDWGTSSSYTF.

The J gene is TRBJ2-3, the V gene TRBV4-2; the match to TRBD1 covers 7 bases. CDR1 is LGHNA and CDR2 is YNFKEQ in the germline V gene. This CDR3 contains 17 residues. With V trimmed by 5 bases and J by 2 bases, 13 bases remained unmatched. CDR3 sequence reads: CASSVLQRTGHTDTQYF. In DNA, the CDR3 is TGTGCCAGCAGCGTCCTGCAACGGACAGGACACACAGATACGCAGTATTTT.

The rearrangement joins TRBV7-3 to TRBJ2-7; weak D call: TRBD1 (5 bases). In germline, CDR1 is SGHTA, CDR2 FQGTGA. This CDR3 is 13 amino acids long. The germline V and J ends were trimmed by 4 bases and 4 bases, with 11 bases remaining between them. The CDR3 sequence is CASSSQRGYEQYF. CDR3 sequence (DNA): TGTGCCAGCAGCTCCCAAAGGGGTTACGAGCAGTACTTC. Combining the CDR3 with reference TRBV7-3 and TRBJ2-7 gives the whole variable domain GAGVSQTPSNKVTEKGKYVELRCDPISGHTALYWYRQSLGQGPEFLIYFQGTGAADDSGLPNDRFFAVRPEGSVSTLKIQRTERGDSAVYLCASSSQRGYEQYFGPGTRLTVT.

This clone was observed a handful of times. This sequence joins TRBV6-5 and TRBJ1-2; 7 nucleotides agree with TRBD1. The germline gives CDR1 MNHEY, CDR2 SVGAGI. V shed 8 bases and J 2 bases; nucleotides not matched to a gene: 8. The CDR3 extends over 14 amino acids. In DNA, the CDR3 is TGTGCCAGCTCTTCATCGGGACAGAACTATGGCTACACCTTC. This codes for CASSSSGQNYGYTF.

The genes are TRBV6-5 and TRBJ2-3; 8 nucleotides line up with TRBD2. V dropped 8 bases and J dropped 2; count of bases not matched to a gene: 9. This CDR3 contains 15 residues. From germline, CDR1 is MNHEY and CDR2 SVGAGI. CDR3: CASRGGGRHTDTQYF. The CDR3 region has the DNA TGTGCCAGCCGAGGAGGCGGGAGGCACACAGATACGCAGTATTTT.

This clone is a singleton in its sample. CDR3 sequence (DNA): TGCGCCAGCAGCTTAAGGACAAACCAAGAGACCCAGTACTTC. Amino acids: CASSLRTNQETQYF. The V and J genes are TRBV5-1 and TRBJ2-5, with D tentatively TRBD1 (5 bases). Germline CDR1 SGHRS, CDR2 YFSETQ. V was trimmed by 2 bases and J by 0 bases, leaving 8 bases between them. This CDR3 spans 14 amino acids.

The chain links TRBV2 to TRBJ1-5, with D maybe TRBD1 (6 bases). The germline gives CDR1 SNHLY, CDR2 FYNNEI. Trimming shortened V by 8 bases and J by 6 bases, and 17 bases separated the two germline ends. The length of the CDR3 is 14 residues. CDR3 sequence reads: CASARGGAGQPQHF. The CDR3 DNA follows: TGTGCCAGCGCTAGGGGGGGGGCTGGTCAGCCCCAGCATTTT.

Only one count was recorded for this clone. The gene calls are TRBV30 and TRBJ2-7; D may be TRBD1 (6 bases). Germline CDR1 reads GTSNPN; CDR2 reads SVGIG (reference sequence). With 8 bases removed from V and 2 bases from J, the gap between germline ends came to 19 bases. The CDR3 sequence is 14 residues long. The DNA of the CDR3 is TGTGCCGGGGATAGGGGGTCAACTCCCTACGAGCAGTACTTC. Amino acids: CAGDRGSTPYEQYF.

The chain links TRBV7-2 to TRBJ2-7; D remains ambiguous. Between the trimmed V and J ends, which lost 1 base and 0 bases, there was a span of 10 bases. CDR3 length: 15 amino acids. Germline-derived CDR1 and CDR2 are SGHTA and FQGNSA. The CDR3 spells CASSLVSPASYEQYF. As DNA, the CDR3 is TGTGCCAGCAGCTTAGTTTCTCCAGCCTCCTACGAGCAGTACTTC.

The chain combines TRBV7-8 with TRBJ2-1; TRBD2 matches at 8 bases. Germline V gene lookup returns CDR1 SGHVS and CDR2 FQNEAQ. Germline trimming cut 1 base from V and 0 bases from J; bases unmatched to any gene: 11. The CDR3 length is 19 residues. CDR3 nucleotide sequence: TGTGCCAGCAGCTTAGTGGGAGCGGGAGTTTATAGCTCCTACAATGAGCAGTTCTTC. Encoded protein: CASSLVGAGVYSSYNEQFF.